Detailed here is one TCR beta chain. The data originate from a study of blood T cell repertoires in COVID-19. Study-wide background: Sources were T cells, B-cell-depleted T cells, or PBMCs; the material itself was cDNA or gDNA.

Per the study methods: Amplification from reference gene primers served as the basis for estimated nucleated cell counts. Using immunoSEQ multiplex PCR, the repertoire was profiled, and TCRdb retains in-frame clones only, with some absent. Clone size and V and J calls were adopted from that table, with D and trimming inferred from the DNA. The top ten hold more than 1.2% of the sample, which has 250,000 or so clones, around 88% seen once. Trimming pared 4 bases from V and 1 base from J, leaving 11 bases between. In germline, CDR1 is SGHTA, CDR2 FQGNSA. This CDR3 is built from 15 residues. The TCR originated in a man aged 80 or over with acute or convalescent COVID-19. This chain connects TRBV7-2 to TRBJ1-5; a possible D gene is TRBD1 (6 bases). Sample: peripheral blood. For the CDR3, the DNA is TGTGCCAGCAGCTCGGGACACCAGAGCAATCAGCCCCAGCATTTT. It yields the protein CASSSGHQSNQPQHF. Full variable domain (outside the CDR3, taken from reference TRBV7-2 and TRBJ1-5): GAGVSQSPSNKVTEKGKDVELRCDPISGHTALYWYRQSLGQGLEFLIYFQGNSAPDKSGLPSDRFSAERTGGSVSTLTIQRTQQEDSAVYLCASSSGHQSNQPQHFGDGTRLSIL.